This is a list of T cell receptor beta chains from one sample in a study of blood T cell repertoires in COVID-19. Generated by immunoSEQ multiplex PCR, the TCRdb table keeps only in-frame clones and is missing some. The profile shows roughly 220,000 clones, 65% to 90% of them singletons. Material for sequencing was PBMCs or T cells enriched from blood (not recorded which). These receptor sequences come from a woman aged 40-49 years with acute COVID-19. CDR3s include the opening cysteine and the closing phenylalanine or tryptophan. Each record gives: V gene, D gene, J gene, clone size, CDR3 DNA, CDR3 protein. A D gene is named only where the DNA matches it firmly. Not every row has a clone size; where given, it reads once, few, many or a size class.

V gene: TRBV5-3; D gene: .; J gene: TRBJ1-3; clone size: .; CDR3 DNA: TGTGCCAGAAGCCCCCCCGGCCGGGGAGGGAACACCATATATTTT; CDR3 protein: CARSPPGRGGNTIYF
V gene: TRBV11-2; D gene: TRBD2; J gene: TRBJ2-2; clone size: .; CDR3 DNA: TGTGCCAGCAGCACCGGGACTAGCGGGAGTTTGAGCACCGGGGAGCTGTTTTTT; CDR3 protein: CASSTGTSGSLSTGELFF
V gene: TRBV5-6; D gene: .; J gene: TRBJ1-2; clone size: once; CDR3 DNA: TGTGCCAGCAGCTTGGGCGGTATAAAACGCGAGGGCTACACCTTC; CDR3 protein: CASSLGGIKREGYTF
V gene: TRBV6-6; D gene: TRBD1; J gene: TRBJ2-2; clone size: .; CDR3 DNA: TGTGCCAGCAGCCGCGACAGGGTTCTCAGCGGGGAGCTGTTTTTT; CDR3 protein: CASSRDRVLSGELFF
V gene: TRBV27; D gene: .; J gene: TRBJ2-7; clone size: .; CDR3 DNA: TGTGCCAGCAGTTTGCCCCAGGGCGAGCAGTACTTC; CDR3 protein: CASSLPQGEQYF
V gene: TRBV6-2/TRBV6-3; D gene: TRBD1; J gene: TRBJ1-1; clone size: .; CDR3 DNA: TGTGCCAGCAGTTACCCAACTCGAGACAGGGGATCCGTGAACACTGAAGCTTTCTTT; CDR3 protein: CASSYPTRDRGSVNTEAFF
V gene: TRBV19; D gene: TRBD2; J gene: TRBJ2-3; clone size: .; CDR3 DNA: TGTGCCAGTAGTAGGGTAGCTGCGGGAGTAACCTCAGATACGCAGTATTTT; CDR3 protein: CASSRVAAGVTSDTQYF
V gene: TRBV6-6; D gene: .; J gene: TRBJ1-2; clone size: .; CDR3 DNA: TGTGCCAGCAGACCCGGGGGAGGGCATGGCTACACCTTC; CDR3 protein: CASRPGGGHGYTF
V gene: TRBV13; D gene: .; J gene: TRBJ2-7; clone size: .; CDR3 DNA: TGTGCCAGCAGCCCCCGTGGGCTAAGCTCCTACGAGCAGTACTTC; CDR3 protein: CASSPRGLSSYEQYF
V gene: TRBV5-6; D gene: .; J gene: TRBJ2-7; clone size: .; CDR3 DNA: TGTGCCAGCAGCGCAGGACAGACCTACGAGCAGTACTTC; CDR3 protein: CASSAGQTYEQYF
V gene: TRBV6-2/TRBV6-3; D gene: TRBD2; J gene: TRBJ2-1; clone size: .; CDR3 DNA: TGTGCCAGCAGTCGGGGGGGGAATGAGCAGTTCTTC; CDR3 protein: CASSRGGNEQFF
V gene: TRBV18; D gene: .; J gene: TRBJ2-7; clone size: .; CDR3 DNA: TGTGCCAGCGAGGAGGGCTACGAGCAGTACTTC; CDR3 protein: CASEEGYEQYF
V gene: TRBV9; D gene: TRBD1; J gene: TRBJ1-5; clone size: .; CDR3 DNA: TGTGCCAGCAGCGTTCAGGGGGGAAATCAGCCCCAGCATTTT; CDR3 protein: CASSVQGGNQPQHF
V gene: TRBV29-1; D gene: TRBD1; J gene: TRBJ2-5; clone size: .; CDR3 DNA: TGCAGCGTTGCTAGGGGACAGGGGGCCCAGGAGACCCAGTACTTC; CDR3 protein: CSVARGQGAQETQYF
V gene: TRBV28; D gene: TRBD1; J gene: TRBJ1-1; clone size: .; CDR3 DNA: TGTGCCAGCAGTTCGCCGGACAGGGCTGGCACTGAAGCTTTCTTT; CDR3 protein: CASSSPDRAGTEAFF
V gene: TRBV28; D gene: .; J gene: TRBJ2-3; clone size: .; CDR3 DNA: TGTGCCAGCGGGGGGGGCTACCCCGGGGATACGCAGTATTTT; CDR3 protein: CASGGGYPGDTQYF
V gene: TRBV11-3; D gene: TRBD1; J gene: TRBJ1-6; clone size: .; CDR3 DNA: TGTGCCAGCAGCTTAGCGGAGACAGGGGGAAGGTCACCCCTCCACTTT; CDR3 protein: CASSLAETGGRSPLHF
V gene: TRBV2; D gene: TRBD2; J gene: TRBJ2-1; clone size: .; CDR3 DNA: TGTGCCAGTCAGAGCGGGAGGGCCCTAAACTACAATGAGCAGTTCTTC; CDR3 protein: CASQSGRALNYNEQFF
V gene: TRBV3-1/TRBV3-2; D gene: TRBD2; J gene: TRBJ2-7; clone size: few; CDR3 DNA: TGTGCCAGCAGCCTAGCGGGAGCAAAGCAGTACTTC; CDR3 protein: CASSLAGAKQYF
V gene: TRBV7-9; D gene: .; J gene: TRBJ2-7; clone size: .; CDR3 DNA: TGTGCCAGCAGCTCCGGACTAAGGGACGAGCAGTACTTC; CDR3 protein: CASSSGLRDEQYF
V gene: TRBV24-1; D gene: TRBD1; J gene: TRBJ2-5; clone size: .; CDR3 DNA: TGTGCCACCCCGTATCGGGACAGGGGAAAAGAGACCCAGTACTTC; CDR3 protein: CATPYRDRGKETQYF
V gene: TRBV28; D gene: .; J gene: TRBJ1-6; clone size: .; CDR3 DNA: TGTGCCAGCACCCTTCGGGTCTATAATTCACCCCTCCACTTT; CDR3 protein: CASTLRVYNSPLHF
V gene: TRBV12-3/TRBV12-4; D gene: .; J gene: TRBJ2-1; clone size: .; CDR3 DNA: TGTGCCAGCAGTCGCGGGGCGGTTGAGCAGTTCTTC; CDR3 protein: CASSRGAVEQFF
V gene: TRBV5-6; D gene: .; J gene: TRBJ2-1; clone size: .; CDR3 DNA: TGTGCCAGCAGCTTGGGCGTCAATGAGCAGTTCTTC; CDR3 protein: CASSLGVNEQFF
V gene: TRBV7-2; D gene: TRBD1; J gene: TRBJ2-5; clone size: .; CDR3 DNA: TGTGCCAGCAGCTTAACAGGGGGTACATCTCGAGAGACCCAGTACTTC; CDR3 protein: CASSLTGGTSRETQYF
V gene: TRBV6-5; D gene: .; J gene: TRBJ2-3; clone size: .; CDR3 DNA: TGTGCCAGCAGGTCTGGCGATACGCAGTATTTT; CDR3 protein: CASRSGDTQYF
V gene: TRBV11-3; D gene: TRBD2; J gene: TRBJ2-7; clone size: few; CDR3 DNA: TGTGCCAGCAGCTATGCGGGAGAACTCTCCTACGAGCAGTACTTC; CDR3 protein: CASSYAGELSYEQYF
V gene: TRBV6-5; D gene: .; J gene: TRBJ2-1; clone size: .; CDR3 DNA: TGTGCCAGCGGGTGGGCTGAGCAGTTCTTC; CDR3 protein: CASGWAEQFF
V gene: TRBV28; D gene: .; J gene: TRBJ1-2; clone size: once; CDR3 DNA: TGTGCCAGCAGTTTTAGTGGCAGGGACTATGGCTACACCTTC; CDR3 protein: CASSFSGRDYGYTF
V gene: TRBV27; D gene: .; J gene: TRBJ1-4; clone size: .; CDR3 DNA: TGTGCCAGCAGTTTCTACGGTTCAACTAATGAAAAACTGTTTTTT; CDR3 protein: CASSFYGSTNEKLFF
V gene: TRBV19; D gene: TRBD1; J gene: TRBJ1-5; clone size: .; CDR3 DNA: TGTGCCAGTAGTCGAGGCCCGGGACAGGGAAGTTTTGGCAATCAGCCCCAGCATTTT; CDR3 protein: CASSRGPGQGSFGNQPQHF
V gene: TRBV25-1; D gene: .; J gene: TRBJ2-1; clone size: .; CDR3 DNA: TGTGCCAGCAGTGAAAGGGCAGCAGGGCACAATGAGCAGTTCTTC; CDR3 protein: CASSERAAGHNEQFF
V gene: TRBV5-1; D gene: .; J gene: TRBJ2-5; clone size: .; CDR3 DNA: TGCGCCAGCTCCCAAAGCCCAGGGGAACAAGAGACCCAGTACTTC; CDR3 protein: CASSQSPGEQETQYF
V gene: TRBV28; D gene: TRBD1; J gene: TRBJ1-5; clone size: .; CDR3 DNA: TGTGCCAGCAGTTTACGGACAGGGCTTGCTAATCAGCCCCAGCATTTT; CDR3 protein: CASSLRTGLANQPQHF
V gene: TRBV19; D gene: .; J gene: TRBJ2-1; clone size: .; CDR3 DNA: TGTGCCAGTAGTATTGGGGAGAATGAGCAGTTCTTC; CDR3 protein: CASSIGENEQFF
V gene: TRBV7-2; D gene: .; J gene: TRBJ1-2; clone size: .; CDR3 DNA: TGTGCCAGCAGCTTAAGCCAAAACTATGGCTACACCTTC; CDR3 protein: CASSLSQNYGYTF
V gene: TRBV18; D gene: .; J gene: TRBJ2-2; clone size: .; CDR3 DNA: TGTGCCAGCTCACCGAGGACGGGGGCCGGGGAGCTGTTTTTT; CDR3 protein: CASSPRTGAGELFF
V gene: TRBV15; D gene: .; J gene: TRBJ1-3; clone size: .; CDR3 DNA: TGTGCCACCAGCCCCGACACTCCGACTGGAAACACCATATATTTT; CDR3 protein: CATSPDTPTGNTIYF
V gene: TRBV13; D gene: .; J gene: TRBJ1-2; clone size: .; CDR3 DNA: TGTGCCAGCAGCTTATTAATCGCGACAGGAGAGTATGGCTACACCTTC; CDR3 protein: CASSLLIATGEYGYTF
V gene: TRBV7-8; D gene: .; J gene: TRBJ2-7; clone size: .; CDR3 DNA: TGTGCCAGCAGCTTACAGCGGGCGGGCCCCTACGAGCAGTACTTC; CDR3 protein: CASSLQRAGPYEQYF
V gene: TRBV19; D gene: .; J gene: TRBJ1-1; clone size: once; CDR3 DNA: TGTGCCAGTAACGCGGGAGTCACTGAAGCTTTCTTT; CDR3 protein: CASNAGVTEAFF
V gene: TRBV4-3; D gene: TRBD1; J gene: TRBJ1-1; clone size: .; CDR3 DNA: TGCGCCAGCAGCCAGGTGCAGGGGGGCACTGAAGCTTTCTTT; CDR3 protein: CASSQVQGGTEAFF
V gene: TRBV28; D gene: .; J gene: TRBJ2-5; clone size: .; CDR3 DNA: TGTGCCTCCGGGTTGGGGGGAGGAGAGACCCAGTACTTC; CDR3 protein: CASGLGGGETQYF
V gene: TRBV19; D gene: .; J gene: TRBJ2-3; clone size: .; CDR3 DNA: TGTGCCAGTAGTCCGCCCGAGGATACGCAGTATTTT; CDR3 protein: CASSPPEDTQYF
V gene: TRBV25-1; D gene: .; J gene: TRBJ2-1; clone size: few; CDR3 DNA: TGTGCCAGCTCCTCGCGGAGTACCTACAATGAGCAGTTCTTC; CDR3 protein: CASSSRSTYNEQFF
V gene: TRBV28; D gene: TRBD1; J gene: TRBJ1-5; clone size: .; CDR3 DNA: TGTGCCAGCAGTTTTCCGGGACAGGGAGTTCAGCCCCAGCATTTT; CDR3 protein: CASSFPGQGVQPQHF
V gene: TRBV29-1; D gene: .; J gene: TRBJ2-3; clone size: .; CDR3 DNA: TGCAGCGTGGAACTCACAGATACGCAGTATTTT; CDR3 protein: CSVELTDTQYF
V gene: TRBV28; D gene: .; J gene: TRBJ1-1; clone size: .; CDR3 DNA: TGTGCCAGCCGCCGTGCAGGGGCCCCACCGGATGTCTTT; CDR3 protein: CASRRAGAPPDVF
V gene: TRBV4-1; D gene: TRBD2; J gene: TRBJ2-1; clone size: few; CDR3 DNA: TGCGCCAGCAGCCAGGTCTACGGCGGGAGTTACAATGAGCAGTTCTTC; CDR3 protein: CASSQVYGGSYNEQFF
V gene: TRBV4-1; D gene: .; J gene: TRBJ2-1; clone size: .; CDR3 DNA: TGCGCCAGCAGCCATTATCTTACTAGCAACAATGAGCAGTTCTTC; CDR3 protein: CASSHYLTSNNEQFF
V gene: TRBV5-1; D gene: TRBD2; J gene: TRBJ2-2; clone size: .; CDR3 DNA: TGCGCCAGCAGTCCTGGAGGTAGCGGGAGCCGGAACACCGGGGAGCTGTTTTTT; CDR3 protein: CASSPGGSGSRNTGELFF
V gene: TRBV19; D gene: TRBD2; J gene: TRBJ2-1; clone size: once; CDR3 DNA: TGTGCCAGTATGACTAGCGGGGCCTTTGGGGAGCAGTTCTTC; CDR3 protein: CASMTSGAFGEQFF